The 4 T cell receptor beta chains reported below all come from one sample, sequenced in a study of breast tumors, draining lymph nodes, adjacent tissues (dated by TCRdb to about 2016). The receptor library was made with multiplex PCR. Sequenced on an Illumina HiSeq 2000. TCRdb cleaned the public reads at Q25 with fastp, built clones with MiXCR and kept in-frame beta chains. Rows are unified per CDR3 protein, each entry keeping the most common DNA and genes. A total of approximately 280,000 distinct CDR3 sequences appear in this sample, under 35% of them only once. The top ten constitute around 1% of the sample. The axillary draining lymph nodes of breast cancer patients were the source of the lymph node samples. The sequencing sample was made of axillary lymph node tissue. The source is a female donor with breast cancer. Some clones in this sample may be carry-over from other donors' samples.

As for this clonotype: A much larger clonotype is one base distant, so this may be a read error. The chain has TRBV9 and TRBJ2-3; D perhaps matches TRBD2 (5 bases). The CDR3 has 12 amino acids. Germline V gene lookup returns CDR1 SGDLS and CDR2 YYNGEE. For the CDR3, the DNA is TGTGCCAGCAGCGAGGGAGTGGATACGCAGTGTTTT. Protein: CASSEGVDTQCF.

This clonotype has a count of ten or more. The chain carries TRBV4-3 and TRBJ2-1; either TRBD1 or TRBD2 may fit D (5 bases each). This CDR3 contains 15 residues. Between the trimmed V and J ends, which lost 0 bases and 4 bases, there was a span of 10 bases. Looked up from germline, CDR1 is LGHNA and CDR2 is YSLEER. The CDR3 DNA sequence: TGCGCCAGCAGCCAAGATATGGGGGAGTACAATGAGCAGTTCTTC. It is translated as CASSQDMGEYNEQFF.

This clonotype occurred many times. The rearrangement uses TRBV7-2 and TRBJ2-3; TRBD2 agrees at 8 bases. Per germline, CDR1 SGHTA and CDR2 FQGNSA. V trimming: 3 bases; J trimming: 1 base; junction bases outside the gene matches: 3. There are 15 residues in the CDR3. CDR3 in amino acids: CASSFIAGRTDTQYF. CDR3 nucleotides: TGTGCCAGCAGCTTTATAGCGGGACGCACAGATACGCAGTATTTT.

This clonotype occurred many times. This chain uses TRBV20-1 with TRBJ2-5, with TRBD2 matching over 10 bases. CDR1 is DFQATT and CDR2 is SNEGSKA in the germline V gene (reference sequence). CDR3 length equals 15 residues. The junction had 9 bases not matched to a gene; V was cut back by 3 bases and J by 5 bases. This CDR3 is CSASGAGGPGETQYF. In DNA, the CDR3 is TGCAGTGCTAGTGGAGCGGGAGGGCCGGGGGAGACCCAGTACTTC.